The rows below give T cell receptor beta chains drawn from one sample of a study of blood T cell repertoires in COVID-19. Clones were sequenced by immunoSEQ multiplex PCR, and TCRdb holds only the in-frame ones, with some missing. This sample has under 200,000 clones; roughly 87% occur once, and the top ten carry about 6%. Sample: peripheral blood. The receptors come from a woman aged 40 to 50 with acute or convalescent COVID-19. The CDR3 runs from the conserved cysteine through the conserved F or W. The D gene is left open where the match is weak. Clone size is shown for a subset of rows, as once, few, many or a class of expanded clone.

clone size | J gene | V gene | D gene | CDR3 protein | CDR3 DNA
once | TRBJ2-2 | TRBV6-4 | TRBD1 | CASSEEDRANTGELFF | TGTGCCAGCAGTGAGGAGGACAGGGCGAACACCGGGGAGCTGTTTTTT
- | TRBJ2-5 | TRBV6-5 | - | CASGWELSRTQYF | TGTGCCAGCGGGTGGGAGCTTTCCCGGACCCAGTACTTC
- | TRBJ2-1 | TRBV3-1/TRBV3-2 | - | CASSQGQENNEQFF | TGTGCCAGCAGCCAAGGACAGGAAAACAATGAGCAGTTCTTC
few | TRBJ1-1 | TRBV28 | - | CASRPMGTTNTEAFF | TGTGCCAGCAGACCGATGGGGACAACGAACACTGAAGCTTTCTTT
- | TRBJ1-1 | TRBV4-2 | - | CASSQVWEFTEAFF | TGTGCCAGCAGCCAAGTATGGGAGTTTACTGAAGCTTTCTTT
- | TRBJ1-3 | TRBV2 | - | CASTTGTSGNTIYF | TGTGCCAGTACGACAGGCACCTCTGGAAACACCATATATTTT
few | TRBJ2-7 | TRBV29-1 | - | CSVSLGVYEQYF | TGCAGCGTGTCACTAGGAGTCTACGAGCAGTACTTC
few | TRBJ1-4 | TRBV27 | - | CASSPYRGNPEKLFF | TGTGCCAGCAGTCCTTATCGGGGGAACCCTGAAAAACTGTTTTTT
- | TRBJ1-3 | TRBV2 | - | CATTYRGSGNTIYF | TGTGCCACCACATATCGGGGCTCTGGAAACACCATATATTTT
- | TRBJ1-1 | TRBV3-1/TRBV3-2 | - | CASSHDRLFTEAFF | TGTGCCAGCAGCCACGACAGGTTATTCACTGAAGCTTTCTTT
few | TRBJ1-5 | TRBV4-1 | - | CASSQAGGSQHF | TGCGCCAGCAGCCAAGCGGGCGGGTCCCAGCATTTT
- | TRBJ2-7 | TRBV4-1 | - | CASSQIDSTYEQYF | TGCGCCAGCAGCCAGATCGACAGTACCTACGAGCAGTACTTC
- | TRBJ1-1 | TRBV25-1 | - | CASSEQETGFAFF | TGTGCCAGCAGTGAACAGGAGACAGGCTTCGCTTTCTTT
- | TRBJ1-1 | TRBV19 | - | CASSPRTLKNTEAFF | TGTGCCAGTAGTCCTCGGACACTGAAGAACACTGAAGCTTTCTTT